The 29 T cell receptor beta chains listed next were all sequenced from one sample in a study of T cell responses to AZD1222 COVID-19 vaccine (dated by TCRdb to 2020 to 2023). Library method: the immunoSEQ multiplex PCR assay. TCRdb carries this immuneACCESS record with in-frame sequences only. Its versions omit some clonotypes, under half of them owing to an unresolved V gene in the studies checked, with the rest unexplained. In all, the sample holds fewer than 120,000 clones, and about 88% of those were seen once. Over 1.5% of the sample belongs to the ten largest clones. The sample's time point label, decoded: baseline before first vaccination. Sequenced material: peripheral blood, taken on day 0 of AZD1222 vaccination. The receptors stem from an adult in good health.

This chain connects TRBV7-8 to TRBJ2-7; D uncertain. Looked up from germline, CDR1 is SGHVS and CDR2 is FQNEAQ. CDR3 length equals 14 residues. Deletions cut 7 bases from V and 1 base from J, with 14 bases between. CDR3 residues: CASTPRKLSYEQYF. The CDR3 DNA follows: TGTGCCAGCACCCCGAGGAAACTATCCTACGAGCAGTACTTC.

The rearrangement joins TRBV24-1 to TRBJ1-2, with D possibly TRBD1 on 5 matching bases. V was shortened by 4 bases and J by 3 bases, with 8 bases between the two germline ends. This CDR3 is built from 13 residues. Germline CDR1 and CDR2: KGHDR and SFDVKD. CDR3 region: CATSEQGDYGYTF. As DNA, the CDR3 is TGTGCCACCAGTGAGCAGGGCGACTATGGCTACACCTTC.

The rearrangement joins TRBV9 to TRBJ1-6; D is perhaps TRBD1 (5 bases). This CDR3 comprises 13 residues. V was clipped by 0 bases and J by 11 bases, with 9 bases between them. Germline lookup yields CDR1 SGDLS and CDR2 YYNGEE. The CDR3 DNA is TGTGCCAGCAGCGTAGTGGGGGAACCACCCCTCCACTTT. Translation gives CASSVVGEPPLHF.

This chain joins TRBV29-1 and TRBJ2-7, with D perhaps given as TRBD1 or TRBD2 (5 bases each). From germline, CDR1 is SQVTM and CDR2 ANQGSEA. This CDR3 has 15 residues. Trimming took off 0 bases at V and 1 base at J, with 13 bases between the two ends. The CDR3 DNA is TGCAGCGTTGAAGACCACCAGGGACCTTCCTACGAGCAGTACTTC. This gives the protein CSVEDHQGPSYEQYF.

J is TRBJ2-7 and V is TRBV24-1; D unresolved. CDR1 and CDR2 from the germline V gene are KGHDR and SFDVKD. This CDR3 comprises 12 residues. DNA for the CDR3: TGTGAACCCGGAAGAGAGGCCTCCGAGCAGTACTTC. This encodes CEPGREASEQYF.

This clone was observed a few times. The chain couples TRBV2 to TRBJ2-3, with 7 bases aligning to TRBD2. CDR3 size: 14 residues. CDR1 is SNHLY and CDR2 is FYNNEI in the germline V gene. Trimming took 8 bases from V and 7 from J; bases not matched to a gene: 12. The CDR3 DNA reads TGTGCCAGCTTGCGGGAGCGGGCACAGCATACGCAGTATTTT. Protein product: CASLRERAQHTQYF.

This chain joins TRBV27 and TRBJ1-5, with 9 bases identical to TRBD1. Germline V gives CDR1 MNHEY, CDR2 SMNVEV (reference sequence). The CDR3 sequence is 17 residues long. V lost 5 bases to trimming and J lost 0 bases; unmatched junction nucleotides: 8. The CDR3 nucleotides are TGTGCCAGCAGTCCCTACCGGACAGGGGATAGCAATCAGCCCCAGCATTTT. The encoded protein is CASSPYRTGDSNQPQHF.

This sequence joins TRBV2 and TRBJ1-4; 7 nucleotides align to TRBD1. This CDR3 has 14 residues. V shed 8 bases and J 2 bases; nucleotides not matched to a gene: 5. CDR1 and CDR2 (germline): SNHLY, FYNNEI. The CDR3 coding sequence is TGTGCCAGCCTCTCGACAGGGACTAATGAAAAACTGTTTTTT. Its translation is CASLSTGTNEKLFF. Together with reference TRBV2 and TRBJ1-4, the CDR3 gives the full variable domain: EPEVTQTPSHQVTQMGQEVILRCVPISNHLYFYWYRQILGQKVEFLVSFYNNEISEKSEIFDDQFSVERPDGSNFTLKIRSTKLEDSAMYFCASLSTGTNEKLFFGSGTQLSVL.

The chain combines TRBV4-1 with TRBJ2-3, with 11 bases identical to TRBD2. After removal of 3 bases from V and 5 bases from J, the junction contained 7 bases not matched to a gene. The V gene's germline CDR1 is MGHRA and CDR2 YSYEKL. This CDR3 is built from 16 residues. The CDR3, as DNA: TGCGCCAGCAGCCAGACCACTAGCGGGGGCCAAGATACGCAGTATTTT. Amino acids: CASSQTTSGGQDTQYF.

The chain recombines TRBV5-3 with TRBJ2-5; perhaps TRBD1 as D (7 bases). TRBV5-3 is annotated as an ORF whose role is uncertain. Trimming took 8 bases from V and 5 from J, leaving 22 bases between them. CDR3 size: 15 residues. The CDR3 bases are TGTGCCAGCTCGCGGGACAGACAAAAGGGGGAGACCCAGTACTTC. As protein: CASSRDRQKGETQYF.

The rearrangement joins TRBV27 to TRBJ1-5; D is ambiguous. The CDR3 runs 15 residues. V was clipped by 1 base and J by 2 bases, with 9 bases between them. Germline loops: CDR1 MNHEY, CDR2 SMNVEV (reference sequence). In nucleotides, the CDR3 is TGTGCCAGCAGTTTATTGACGCCTGGCAATCAGCCCCAGCATTTT. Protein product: CASSLLTPGNQPQHF.

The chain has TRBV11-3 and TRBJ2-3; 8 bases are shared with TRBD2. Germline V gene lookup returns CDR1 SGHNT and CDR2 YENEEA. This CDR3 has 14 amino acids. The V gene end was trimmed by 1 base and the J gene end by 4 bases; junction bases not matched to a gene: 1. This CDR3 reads CASSLAGGPDTQYF. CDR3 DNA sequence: TGTGCCAGCAGCTTAGCGGGAGGGCCAGATACGCAGTATTTT.

The CDR3 protein is CASSMAGGDGYTF. The CDR3 region has the DNA TGTGCCAGTAGTATGGCGGGGGGCGATGGCTACACCTTC. The genes are TRBV19 and TRBJ1-2, with D perhaps matching TRBD1 (6 bases). V gave up 3 bases and J gave up 6 bases, with 11 bases separating them. From germline, CDR1 is LNHDA and CDR2 SQIVND (reference sequence). The CDR3 sequence is 13 residues long.

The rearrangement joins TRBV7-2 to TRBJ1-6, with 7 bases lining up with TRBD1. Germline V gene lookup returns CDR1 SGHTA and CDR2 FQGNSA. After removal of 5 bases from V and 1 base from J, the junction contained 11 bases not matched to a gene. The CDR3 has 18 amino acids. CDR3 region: CASSPKGQTASYNSPLHF. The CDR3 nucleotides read TGTGCCAGCAGCCCTAAGGGACAGACGGCGTCCTATAATTCACCCCTCCACTTT.

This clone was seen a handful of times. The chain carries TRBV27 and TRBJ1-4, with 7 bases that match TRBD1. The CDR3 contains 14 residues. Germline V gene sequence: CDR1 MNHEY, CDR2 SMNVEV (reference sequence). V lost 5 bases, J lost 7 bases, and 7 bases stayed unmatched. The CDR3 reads CASSVDRASEKLFF. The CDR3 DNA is TGTGCCAGCAGTGTAGACAGGGCTAGTGAAAAACTGTTTTTT. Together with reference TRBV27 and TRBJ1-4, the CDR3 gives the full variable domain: EAQVTQNPRYLITVTGKKLTVTCSQNMNHEYMSWYRQDPGLGLRQIYYSMNVEVTDKGDVPEGYKVSRKEKRNFPLILESPSPNQTSLYFCASSVDRASEKLFFGSGTQLSVL.

CDR3 nucleotide sequence: TGTGCCAGCAGTGACAGGGTTAGCACTGAAGCTTTCTTT. Its translation is CASSDRVSTEAFF. This chain uses TRBV6-1 with TRBJ1-1; possible D gene TRBD1, 5 bases. CDR1 and CDR2 (germline): MNHNS, SASEGT. Trimming shortened V by 3 bases and J by 4 bases, and 9 bases separated the two germline ends. The CDR3 sequence is 13 residues long.

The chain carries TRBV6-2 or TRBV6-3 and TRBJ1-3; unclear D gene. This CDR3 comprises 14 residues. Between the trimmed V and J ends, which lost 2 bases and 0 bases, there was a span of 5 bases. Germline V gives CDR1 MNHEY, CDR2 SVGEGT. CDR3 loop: CASSYAGSGNTIYF. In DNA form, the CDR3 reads TGTGCCAGCAGTTACGCCGGCTCTGGAAACACCATATATTTT.

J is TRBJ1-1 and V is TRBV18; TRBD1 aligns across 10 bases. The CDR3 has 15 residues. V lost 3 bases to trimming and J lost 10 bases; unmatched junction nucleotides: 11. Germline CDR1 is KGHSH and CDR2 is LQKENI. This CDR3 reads CASSPSSTGGGRAFF. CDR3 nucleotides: TGTGCCAGCTCACCCTCCTCGACAGGGGGCGGCCGAGCTTTCTTT.

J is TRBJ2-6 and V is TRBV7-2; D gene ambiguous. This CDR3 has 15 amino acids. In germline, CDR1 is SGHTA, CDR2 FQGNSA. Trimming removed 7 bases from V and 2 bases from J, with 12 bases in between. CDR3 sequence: CASTYGFTGANVLTF. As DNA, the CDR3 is TGTGCCAGCACTTACGGGTTCACTGGGGCCAACGTCCTGACTTTC.

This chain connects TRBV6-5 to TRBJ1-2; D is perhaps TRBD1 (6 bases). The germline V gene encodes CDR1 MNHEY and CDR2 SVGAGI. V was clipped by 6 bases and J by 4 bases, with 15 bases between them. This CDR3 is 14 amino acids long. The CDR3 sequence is CASSTGAGTYGYTF. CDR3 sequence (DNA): TGTGCCAGCAGCACGGGGGCAGGGACCTATGGCTACACCTTC.

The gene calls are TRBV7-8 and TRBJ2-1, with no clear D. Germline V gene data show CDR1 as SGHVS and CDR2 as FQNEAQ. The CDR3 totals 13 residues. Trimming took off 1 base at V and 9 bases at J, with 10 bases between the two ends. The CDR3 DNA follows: TGTGCCAGCAGCTTAGAGCCCGAGCCTGAGCAGTTCTTC. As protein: CASSLEPEPEQFF. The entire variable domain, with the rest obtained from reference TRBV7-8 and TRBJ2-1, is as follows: GAGVSQSPRYKVAKRGQDVALRCDPISGHVSLFWYQQALGQGPEFLTYFQNEAQLDKSGLPSDRFFAERPEGSVSTLKIQRTQQEDSAVYLCASSLEPEPEQFFGPGTRLTVL.

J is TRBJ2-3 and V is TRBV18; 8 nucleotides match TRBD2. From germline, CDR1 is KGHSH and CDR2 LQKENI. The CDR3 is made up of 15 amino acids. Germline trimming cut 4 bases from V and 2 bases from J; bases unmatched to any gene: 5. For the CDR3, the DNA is TGTGCCAGCTCACTAGCGGGGTCATCCACAGATACGCAGTATTTT. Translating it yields CASSLAGSSTDTQYF.

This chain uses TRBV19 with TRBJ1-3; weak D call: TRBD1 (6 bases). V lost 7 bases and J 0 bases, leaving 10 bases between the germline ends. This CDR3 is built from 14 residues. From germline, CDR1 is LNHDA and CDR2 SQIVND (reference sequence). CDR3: CASTDSISGNTIYF. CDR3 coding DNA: TGTGCCAGTACGGACAGCATCTCTGGAAACACCATATATTTT.

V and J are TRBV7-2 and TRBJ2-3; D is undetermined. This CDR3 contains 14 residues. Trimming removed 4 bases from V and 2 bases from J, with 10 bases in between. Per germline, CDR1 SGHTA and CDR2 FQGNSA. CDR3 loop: CASSSPQITDTQYF. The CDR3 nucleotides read TGTGCCAGCAGCTCCCCCCAGATCACAGATACGCAGTATTTT.

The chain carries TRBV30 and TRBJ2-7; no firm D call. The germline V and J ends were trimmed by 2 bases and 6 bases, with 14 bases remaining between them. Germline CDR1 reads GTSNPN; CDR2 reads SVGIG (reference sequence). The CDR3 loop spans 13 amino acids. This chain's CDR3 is CAWSLAPNSEQYF. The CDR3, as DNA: TGTGCCTGGAGTTTAGCTCCAAACAGCGAGCAGTACTTC.

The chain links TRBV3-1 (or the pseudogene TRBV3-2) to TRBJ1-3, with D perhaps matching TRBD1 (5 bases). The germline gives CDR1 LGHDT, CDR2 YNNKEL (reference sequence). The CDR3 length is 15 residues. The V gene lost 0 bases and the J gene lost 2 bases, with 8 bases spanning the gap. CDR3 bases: TGTGCCAGCAGCCAAGATATGGGGGCTGGAAACACCATATATTTT. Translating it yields CASSQDMGAGNTIYF.

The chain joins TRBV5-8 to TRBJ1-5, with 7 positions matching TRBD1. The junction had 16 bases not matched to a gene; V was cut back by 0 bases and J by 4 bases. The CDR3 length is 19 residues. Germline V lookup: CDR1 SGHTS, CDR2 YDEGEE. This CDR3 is CASSLVLVRDRAYNQPQHF. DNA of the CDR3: TGTGCCAGCAGCTTGGTTTTGGTACGTGACAGGGCCTATAATCAGCCCCAGCATTTT.

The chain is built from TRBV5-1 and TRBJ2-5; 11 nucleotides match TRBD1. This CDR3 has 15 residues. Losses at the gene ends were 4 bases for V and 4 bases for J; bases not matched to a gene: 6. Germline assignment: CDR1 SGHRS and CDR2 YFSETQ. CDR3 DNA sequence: TGCGCCAGCAGCCCCTGGACAGGGGGCAGAGAGACCCAGTACTTC. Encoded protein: CASSPWTGGRETQYF.

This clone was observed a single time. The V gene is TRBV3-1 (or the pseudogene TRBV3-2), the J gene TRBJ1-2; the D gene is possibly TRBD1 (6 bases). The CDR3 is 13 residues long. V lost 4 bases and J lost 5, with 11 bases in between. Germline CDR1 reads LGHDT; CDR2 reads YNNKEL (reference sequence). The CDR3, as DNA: TGTGCCAGCAGCCCGCAGGGGACGTATGGCTACACCTTC. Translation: CASSPQGTYGYTF.